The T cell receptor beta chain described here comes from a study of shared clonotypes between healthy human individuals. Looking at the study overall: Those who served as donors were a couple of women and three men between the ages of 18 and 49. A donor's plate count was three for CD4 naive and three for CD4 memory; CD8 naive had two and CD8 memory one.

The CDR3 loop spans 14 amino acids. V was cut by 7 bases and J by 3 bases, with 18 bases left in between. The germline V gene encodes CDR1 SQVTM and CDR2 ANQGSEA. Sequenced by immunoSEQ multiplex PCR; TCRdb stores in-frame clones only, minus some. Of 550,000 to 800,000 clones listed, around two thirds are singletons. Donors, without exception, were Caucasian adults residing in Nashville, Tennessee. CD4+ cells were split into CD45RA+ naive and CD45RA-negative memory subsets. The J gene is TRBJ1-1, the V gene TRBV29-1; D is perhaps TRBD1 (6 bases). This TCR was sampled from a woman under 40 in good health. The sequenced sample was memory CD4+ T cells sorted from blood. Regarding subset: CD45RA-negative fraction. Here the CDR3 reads CSGIDTGTHTEAFF. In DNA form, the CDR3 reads TGCAGCGGGATTGATACCGGGACACACACTGAAGCTTTCTTT.